Reported below is one T cell receptor (beta chain). The repertoire was sequenced with immunoSEQ multiplex PCR; TCRdb's copy has only in-frame clones and lacks some. Here the sample spans around 94,000 clones, 70% to 90% being singletons. The data belong to a study of OX40 agonist ivuxolimab in advanced cancers. CDR1 LGHNA and CDR2 YSLEER come from the germline V gene. The CDR3 contains 14 residues. The V end lost 0 bases, the J end lost 0 bases, and 6 bases lay between the germline ends. The material was CD4+ or CD8+ T cells sorted from blood, obtained in a trial of the OX40 agonist ivuxolimab. The receptor was derived from an adult with an advanced solid tumor such as melanoma, head and neck, liver or kidney cancer. This sequence joins TRBV4-3 and TRBJ2-7; D remains unclear. The CDR3 DNA follows: TGCGCCAGCAGCCAAGACAGTTCCTCCTACGAGCAGTACTTC. The encoded protein is CASSQDSSSYEQYF.